The entry that follows covers one TCR beta chain sequence. Study processing details: Reference gene primer amplification gave estimated nucleated cell counts. The repertoire was sequenced with immunoSEQ multiplex PCR; TCRdb's copy has only in-frame clones and lacks some. V and J calls and clone size are those listed in that table; D and trimming were worked out from the DNA. Of about 180,000 clones listed, roughly 85% are singletons. This entry comes from a study of blood T cell repertoires in COVID-19. Whole-study context: Material from acute and convalescent COVID-19 was sourced from the United States, Italy and Spain. T cells, B-cell-depleted T cells, or PBMCs provided the cDNA or gDNA that served as material.

CDR1 is ENHRY and CDR2 is SYGVKD in the germline V gene. The CDR3 is made up of 14 amino acids. Germline trimming cut 0 bases from V and 5 bases from J; bases unmatched to any gene: 4. The chain employs TRBV10-3 and TRBJ2-7; 7 nucleotides line up with TRBD2. This sequence was found in a middle-aged man with active or convalescent COVID-19. Sequencing was carried out using peripheral blood. CDR3 in amino acids: CAISESPLADEQYF. The CDR3 DNA follows: TGTGCCATCAGTGAGTCTCCGCTAGCGGACGAGCAGTACTTC.